The 21 T cell receptor beta chains listed next were all sequenced from one sample in a study of cytomegalovirus exposure and HLA in healthy donors. This table comes from immunoSEQ multiplex PCR, and its TCRdb copy is limited to in-frame clones, with some not included. The sample contains some 170,000 clones, approximately 87% of which appear only once. Sequencing was carried out using PBMCs. Receptors were obtained from a woman aged 25 to 39 in good health and CMV-seronegative.

The chain recombines TRBV4-2 with TRBJ1-1, with D possibly TRBD1 on 5 matching bases. The CDR3 is made up of 14 amino acids. Trimming cost V 5 bases and J 3 bases, with 13 bases left between them. CDR1 is LGHNA and CDR2 is YNFKEQ in the germline V gene. The CDR3 coding sequence is TGTGCCAGCAGCGGGGGACTATCGGACACTGAAGCTTTCTTT. It is translated as CASSGGLSDTEAFF.

The chain employs TRBV23-1 and TRBJ1-1; 12 bases are a match to TRBD1. TRBV23-1 qualifies as an ORF whose function is uncertain. The J segment lost 5 bases and the V segment lost 3 bases, leaving 10 bases of the junction unmatched. The CDR3 covers 17 residues. CDR3 sequence reads: CASSHPRDRGRWTEAFF. DNA for the CDR3: TGCGCCAGCAGTCACCCACGGGACAGGGGGCGATGGACTGAAGCTTTCTTT.

This clone has a single count. The chain combines TRBV2 with TRBJ1-3; TRBD1 might be the D (6 bases). Germline-derived CDR1 and CDR2 are SNHLY and FYNNEI. V was pared by 6 bases and J by 4 bases, with 13 bases between. The CDR3 runs to 14 residues. The CDR3, as DNA: TGTGCCAGCAGGCCCCGGGACAACGGAAACACCATATATTTT. Amino acid sequence: CASRPRDNGNTIYF. Full variable domain (rest looked up from reference TRBV2 and TRBJ1-3): EPEVTQTPSHQVTQMGQEVILRCVPISNHLYFYWYRQILGQKVEFLVSFYNNEISEKSEIFDDQFSVERPDGSNFTLKIRSTKLEDSAMYFCASRPRDNGNTIYFGEGSWLTVV.

The chain carries TRBV11-3 and TRBJ2-1; D possibly corresponds to TRBD2 (6 bases). The CDR3 consists of 15 residues. V lost 1 base to trimming and J lost 3 bases, with 10 bases between them. From germline, CDR1 is SGHNT and CDR2 YENEEA. The chain's CDR3 is CASSLGGEDYNEQFF. The CDR3 DNA reads TGTGCCAGCAGCTTAGGCGGGGAAGACTACAATGAGCAGTTCTTC. The full variable domain, its missing parts supplied by reference TRBV11-3 and TRBJ2-1, is EAGVVQSPRYKIIEKKQPVAFWCNPISGHNTLYWYLQNLGQGPELLIRYENEEAVDDSQLPKDRFSAERLKGVDSTLKIQPAELGDSAVYLCASSLGGEDYNEQFFGPGTRLTVL.

J is TRBJ1-2 and V is TRBV6-1; tentatively, D is TRBD1 (6 bases). Between the trimmed V and J ends, which lost 8 bases and 4 bases, there was a span of 20 bases. Germline lookup yields CDR1 MNHNS and CDR2 SASEGT. The CDR3 runs 15 residues. CDR3 in amino acids: CASAIGTGSSYGYTF. The CDR3 region has the DNA TGTGCCAGCGCGATAGGAACAGGGTCGAGCTATGGCTACACCTTC.

This chain connects TRBV7-9 to TRBJ2-7; 8 bases are shared with TRBD1. J gave up 3 bases and V 3 bases, and 7 bases lay outside the gene matches. This CDR3 spans 15 amino acids. Germline V gives CDR1 SEHNR, CDR2 FQNEAQ (reference sequence). CDR3 nucleotide sequence: TGTGCCAGCAGCTTGGTGACAGGGGTTGACTACGAGCAGTACTTC. Protein product: CASSLVTGVDYEQYF.

The chain joins TRBV18 to TRBJ2-1; no clear D. From germline, CDR1 is KGHSH and CDR2 LQKENI. This CDR3 has 15 residues. V lost 0 bases and J 0 bases, leaving 6 bases between the germline ends. Written as DNA, the CDR3 is TGTGCCAGCTCACCACCGAGTTCCTCCTACAATGAGCAGTTCTTC. This codes for CASSPPSSSYNEQFF.

This rearrangement joins TRBV5-5 to TRBJ2-2; D unclear. The CDR3 extends over 14 amino acids. Germline CDR1 SGHKS, CDR2 YYEKEE (reference sequence). The ends were cut back, 4 bases at V and 0 bases at J, with 7 bases in the middle. The CDR3 loop reads CASSMTPNTGELFF. The CDR3 coding sequence is TGTGCCAGCAGCATGACTCCGAACACCGGGGAGCTGTTTTTT.

This clone was recorded only once. The rearrangement uses TRBV4-1 and TRBJ2-2, with 8 nucleotides matching TRBD1. V shed 6 bases and J 1 base; nucleotides not matched to a gene: 1. Germline V CDR1 and CDR2: MGHRA, YSYEKL. The CDR3 consists of 14 residues. Here the CDR3 reads CASSTGGNTGELFF. Written as DNA, the CDR3 is TGCGCCAGCAGTACAGGGGGGAACACCGGGGAGCTGTTTTTT.

This clone was observed once. The rearrangement links TRBV4-1 to TRBJ2-7, with D unresolved. Germline assignment: CDR1 MGHRA and CDR2 YSYEKL. The CDR3 has 14 amino acids. Between the trimmed V and J ends, which lost 1 base and 4 bases, there was a span of 11 bases. Here the CDR3 DNA reads TGCGCCAGCAGCCAAGTTATTTTCTCGTACGAGCAGTACTTC. This translates into CASSQVIFSYEQYF.

V is TRBV18 and J is TRBJ2-5; a weak D match, TRBD1 (8 bases). V lost 0 bases, J lost 6 bases, and 14 bases lay in between. This CDR3 is 15 amino acids long. Per germline, CDR1 KGHSH and CDR2 LQKENI. CDR3 sequence (DNA): TGTGCCAGCTCACCACCGTACAGGGGGGGGAAGACCCAGTACTTC. It specifies CASSPPYRGGKTQYF.

The V call is TRBV5-1, the J call TRBJ2-7; TRBD1 matches at 8 bases. This CDR3 comprises 16 residues. The ends lost 7 bases at V and 0 bases at J; junction bases unmatched: 12. The germline CDR1 and CDR2 sequences are SGHRS and YFSETQ. CDR3 bases: TGCGCCAGCGCATTAGGACCCGGACAGGGCTCCTACGAGCAGTACTTC. Amino acids: CASALGPGQGSYEQYF.

The chain has TRBV7-9 and TRBJ2-2; 10 bases match TRBD2. Trimming removed 0 bases from V and 5 bases from J; junction bases left unmatched: 12. This CDR3 contains 19 residues. Germline CDR1 SEHNR, CDR2 FQNEAQ (reference sequence). The CDR3 sequence: CASSLALASGGRRTGELFF. CDR3 sequence (DNA): TGTGCCAGCAGCTTAGCGCTAGCTAGCGGGGGACGGAGGACCGGGGAGCTGTTTTTT.

The chain employs TRBV2 and TRBJ2-3; tentatively, D is TRBD2 (5 bases). The V end was cut by 8 bases, the J end by 2 bases, with 11 bases between. Germline V lookup: CDR1 SNHLY, CDR2 FYNNEI. The CDR3 is 13 residues long. CDR3 protein: CASGREITDTQYF. In DNA form, the CDR3 reads TGTGCCAGCGGGAGAGAGATCACAGATACGCAGTATTTT.

The chain combines TRBV4-1 with TRBJ2-3; 8 bases fit TRBD2. The trim removed 4 bases at V and 1 base at J, leaving 4 bases unmatched. Germline assignment: CDR1 MGHRA and CDR2 YSYEKL. CDR3 size: 15 residues. The CDR3 DNA sequence: TGCGCCAGCAGCCTCTACGGGGGGGGCACAGATACGCAGTATTTT. Translating it yields CASSLYGGGTDTQYF.

This chain connects TRBV5-4 to TRBJ2-1; D may be TRBD2 (5 bases). V dropped 0 bases and J dropped 4 bases, with 17 bases sitting between them. CDR3 size: 17 residues. CDR1 and CDR2 from the germline V gene are SGHNT and YYREEE (reference sequence). DNA of the CDR3: TGTGCCAGCAGCTTGGGGGTTGAGGGTTATCGGTACAATGAGCAGTTCTTC. This translates into CASSLGVEGYRYNEQFF.

V gene TRBV5-1 combines with J gene TRBJ2-3, with a tentative D call TRBD1 (6 bases). This CDR3 spans 15 amino acids. The germline V gene encodes CDR1 SGHRS and CDR2 YFSETQ. The V gene lost 0 bases and the J gene lost 4 bases, with 12 bases spanning the gap. This CDR3 is CASSLAQGIADTQYF. CDR3 bases: TGCGCCAGCAGCTTGGCCCAGGGGATCGCAGATACGCAGTATTTT.

This sequence joins TRBV27 and TRBJ1-1; TRBD1 matches 7 bases. The CDR3 covers 14 residues. From germline, CDR1 is MNHEY and CDR2 SMNVEV (reference sequence). Trimming took 4 bases from V and 4 from J; bases not matched to a gene: 6. CDR3 in amino acids: CASSWGQLSTEAFF. Written as DNA, the CDR3 is TGTGCCAGCAGTTGGGGACAGTTGAGCACTGAAGCTTTCTTT.

This clone was counted between two and nine times. This sequence joins TRBV20-1 and TRBJ1-5; the D gene is possibly TRBD1 (5 bases). Germline loops: CDR1 DFQATT, CDR2 SNEGSKA (reference sequence). The CDR3 spans 11 residues. V was pared by 0 bases and J by 12 bases, with 9 bases between. CDR3 sequence reads: CSARDAGHQHF. In DNA form, the CDR3 reads TGCAGTGCTAGAGATGCAGGACACCAGCATTTT.

The rearrangement links TRBV2 to TRBJ1-6; a weak D match, TRBD1 (5 bases). This CDR3 has 15 amino acids. The germline V gene encodes CDR1 SNHLY and CDR2 FYNNEI. Trimming removed 1 base from V and 4 bases from J, with 8 bases in between. The CDR3 loop is CASSEEDTYNSPLHF. For the CDR3, the DNA is TGTGCCAGCAGTGAAGAGGACACTTATAATTCACCCCTCCACTTT.

V gene TRBV19 combines with J gene TRBJ1-4, with 10 positions matching TRBD1. Germline V gives CDR1 LNHDA, CDR2 SQIVND (reference sequence). This CDR3 is built from 13 residues. V lost 7 bases, J lost 8 bases, and 4 bases stayed unmatched. CDR3 amino acids: CASKGQGYEKLFF. In DNA form, the CDR3 reads TGTGCCAGTAAGGGACAGGGGTACGAAAAACTGTTTTTT.